The 17 T cell receptor beta chains presented below share a single source sample, sequenced in a study of T cell changes during pregnancy in multiple sclerosis. Method: immunoSEQ multiplex PCR; TCRdb's copy keeps in-frame clones and lacks some. Found here are over 25,000 clones, 91% of them singletons; the top ten hold 3.5% to 5%. The sequences come from CD8+ T cells from peripheral blood mononuclear cells, collected in the second trimester of pregnancy. All receptors come from a female donor in good health, enrolled as a control in a pregnancy study.

This chain links TRBV19 with TRBJ1-2, with D perhaps TRBD1 (6 bases). The CDR3 runs to 13 residues. Germline CDR1 LNHDA, CDR2 SQIVND (reference sequence). V was cut by 10 bases and J by 0 bases, with 12 bases left in between. DNA for the CDR3: TGTGCCACCCAGACAGGAGCTAACTATGGCTACACCTTC. This translates into CATQTGANYGYTF.

The gene calls are TRBV5-1 and TRBJ2-1; 8 positions match TRBD1. The J segment lost 5 bases and the V segment lost 3 bases, leaving 1 base of the junction unmatched. The germline V gene has CDR1 SGHRS and CDR2 YFSETQ. This CDR3 has 13 amino acids. CDR3 coding DNA: TGCGCCAGCAGCTGGACAGGGAACAATGAGCAGTTCTTC. Protein sequence: CASSWTGNNEQFF.

The chain combines TRBV4-1 with TRBJ2-1; TRBD2 agrees at 10 bases. The CDR3 contains 15 residues. Germline V gene sequence: CDR1 MGHRA, CDR2 YSYEKL. V was clipped by 5 bases and J by 7 bases; unmatched bases: 8. The CDR3 here is CASSLSGGAGNEQFF. CDR3 DNA sequence: TGCGCCAGCAGCTTGAGCGGGGGGGCAGGGAATGAGCAGTTCTTC.

This clone was recorded a few times. The rearrangement uses TRBV7-6 and TRBJ2-2; weak D call: TRBD1 (5 bases). This CDR3 spans 15 amino acids. V was clipped by 5 bases and J by 4 bases, with 14 bases between them. The germline V gene has CDR1 SGHVS and CDR2 FNYEAQ. The CDR3 nucleotides are TGTGCCAGCAGCATGTTGGCGCAGGGCACCGGGGAGCTGTTTTTT. Protein sequence: CASSMLAQGTGELFF.

The rearrangement uses TRBV7-8 and TRBJ1-1, with a possible D match to TRBD1 (6 bases). Trimming took 1 base from V and 6 from J, leaving 9 bases between them. The CDR3 is 13 amino acids. Germline lookup yields CDR1 SGHVS and CDR2 FQNEAQ. CDR3: CASSLGRGAEAFF. The CDR3 DNA sequence: TGTGCCAGCAGCTTAGGCAGGGGCGCTGAAGCTTTCTTT.

V is TRBV5-4 and J is TRBJ1-4, with 9 bases aligning to TRBD1. The CDR3 consists of 16 residues. Germline V gives CDR1 SGHNT, CDR2 YYREEE (reference sequence). After removal of 4 bases from V and 7 bases from J, the junction contained 11 bases not matched to a gene. The CDR3 protein is CASSQEPGQGSEKLFF. The CDR3 nucleotides are TGTGCCAGCAGCCAAGAGCCGGGACAGGGATCTGAAAAACTGTTTTTT.

The gene calls are TRBV7-8 and TRBJ1-3; D remains ambiguous. Germline loops: CDR1 SGHVS, CDR2 FQNEAQ. CDR3 length equals 17 residues. Trimming removed 5 bases at V and 0 bases at J, with 17 bases between. CDR3 DNA sequence: TGTGCCAGCAGCATAGAGTCAGGAAAGTACTCTGGAAACACCATATATTTT. Translated: CASSIESGKYSGNTIYF. Together with reference TRBV7-8 and TRBJ1-3, the CDR3 gives the full variable domain: GAGVSQSPRYKVAKRGQDVALRCDPISGHVSLFWYQQALGQGPEFLTYFQNEAQLDKSGLPSDRFFAERPEGSVSTLKIQRTQQEDSAVYLCASSIESGKYSGNTIYFGEGSWLTVV.

Details on this clone: Mismatch with germline at one junction end may stem from a read error. The identical CDR3 is also encoded by other nucleotide sequences in the sample. The V call is TRBV2, the J call TRBJ2-4, with TRBD2 matching 16 bases. The CDR3 contains 15 residues. Germline CDR1 reads SNHLY; CDR2 reads FYNNEI. DNA of the CDR3: TGCGCCAGCGGGGGACTAGCGGGGGGGACGGGCATTCAGTACTTC. As protein: CASGGLAGGTGIQYF.

This chain uses TRBV6-1 with TRBJ2-7; D call uncertain. The V gene's germline CDR1 is MNHNS and CDR2 SASEGT. The CDR3 spans 14 residues. The V and J ends lost 2 bases and 3 bases respectively, with 11 bases between them. The CDR3 region is CASSEWPGLYEQYF. The CDR3 bases are TGTGCCAGCAGTGAATGGCCTGGGCTCTACGAGCAGTACTTC.

A few counts support this clone. The chain links TRBV14 to TRBJ1-1; the match to TRBD1 covers 8 bases. Per the germline V gene, CDR1 is SGHDN and CDR2 is FVKESK. CDR3 length equals 14 residues. With V trimmed by 6 bases and J by 5 bases, 8 bases remained unmatched. DNA of the CDR3: TGTGCCAGCAGTCAATACAGGGGGTGGACTGAAGCTTTCTTT. Amino acids: CASSQYRGWTEAFF.

In nucleotides, the CDR3 is TGTGCCTGGAGTGATACAGGGGTTGAAGCTTTCTTT. Its translation: CAWSDTGVEAFF. The chain links TRBV30 to TRBJ1-1; the match to TRBD1 covers 7 bases. CDR1 and CDR2 (germline): GTSNPN, SVGIG (reference sequence). The CDR3 is 12 amino acids. The J segment lost 7 bases and the V segment lost 1 base, leaving 3 bases of the junction unmatched.

The rearrangement uses TRBV7-2 and TRBJ1-1, with a tentative D call TRBD1 (5 bases). V was pared by 5 bases and J by 0 bases, with 10 bases between. Germline values: CDR1 SGHTA, CDR2 FQGNSA. The CDR3 contains 14 residues. In DNA form, the CDR3 reads TGTGCCAGCAGCCCCAGGGAATTGAACACTGAAGCTTTCTTT. It codes for CASSPRELNTEAFF.

The chain employs TRBV7-2 and TRBJ2-3; D is possibly TRBD2 (6 bases). V dropped 5 bases and J dropped 5 bases, with 17 bases sitting between them. There are 15 residues in the CDR3. The V gene's germline CDR1 is SGHTA and CDR2 FQGNSA. The CDR3 DNA is TGTGCCAGCAGCCCACAGTCGGGGGTGAAAGATACGCAGTATTTT. Its translation: CASSPQSGVKDTQYF.

This clone was observed once. Compared with germline, one end of the junction differs, possibly owing to a read error. V usage is TRBV27 and J usage is TRBJ2-7; D is uncertain. Germline V lookup: CDR1 MNHEY, CDR2 SMNVEV (reference sequence). CDR3 size: 11 residues. The chain's CDR3 is CATFSSDEQYF. The DNA of the CDR3 is TGTGCCACCTTCTCCTCCGACGAGCAGTACTTC.

This sequence joins TRBV15 and TRBJ2-5; 7 positions match TRBD1. The J call is doubtful: the DNA matches TRBJ2-7 better. Germline V CDR1 and CDR2: LNHNV, YYDKDF (reference sequence). The CDR3 consists of 13 residues. The CDR3 sequence: CATSRDRSYEQYF. CDR3 sequence (DNA): TGTGCCACCAGCAGGGACAGGTCCTACGAGCAGTACTTC.

V and J are TRBV4-3 and TRBJ2-1; TRBD2 aligns across 8 bases. The CDR3 consists of 13 residues. From germline, CDR1 is LGHNA and CDR2 YSLEER. V lost 1 base to trimming and J lost 10 bases; unmatched junction nucleotides: 3. This CDR3 is CASSQVLAGEQFF. The CDR3 region has the DNA TGCGCCAGCAGCCAAGTTTTAGCGGGGGAGCAGTTCTTC.

The chain has TRBV23-1 and TRBJ1-5; possible D gene TRBD1, 5 bases. TRBV23-1 is assigned to the ORF class and has an uncertain function. CDR3 length equals 18 residues. V was cut by 2 bases and J by 4 bases, with 21 bases left in between. CDR3 amino acids: CASSQTILGGYRNQPQHF. The CDR3 DNA reads as TGCGCCAGCAGTCAAACCATTTTGGGGGGGTATAGGAATCAGCCCCAGCATTTT.